Below are 23 T cell receptor beta chains sequenced from a single sample in a study of PD-1 blockade in classical Hodgkin lymphoma. Each patient experienced a relapse that followed autologous stem cell transplantation, and brentuximab vedotin exposure varied. Libraries were prepared by immunoSEQ multiplex PCR; TCRdb keeps only in-frame clonotypes and omits some of them. The sample contains around 65,000 clones, 75% to 90% of which appear only once. The sample in question was peripheral blood mononuclear cells (PBMCs), obtained at baseline. These receptors all stem from a human donor with classical Hodgkin lymphoma.

V gene TRBV2 combines with J gene TRBJ2-5; D not certain. V lost 1 base and J 3 bases, leaving 12 bases between the germline ends. The CDR3 consists of 15 residues. Per the germline V gene, CDR1 is SNHLY and CDR2 is FYNNEI. The CDR3 region has the DNA TGTGCCAGCAGTGAAGGTTTGCGAATCGAAGAGACCCAGTACTTC. Its translation is CASSEGLRIEETQYF.

The chain is built from TRBV28 and TRBJ2-7, with 7 bases that match TRBD1. Germline V gene lookup returns CDR1 MDHEN and CDR2 SYDVKM. The CDR3 is 14 amino acids. The J segment lost 6 bases and the V segment lost 6 bases, leaving 11 bases of the junction unmatched. CDR3 DNA: TGTGCCAGCAGGTTGAGACAGGGAAGTTTCGAGCAGTACTTC. Its protein is CASRLRQGSFEQYF.

The chain recombines TRBV7-2 with TRBJ2-7, with a tentative D call TRBD2 (5 bases). Trimming pared 5 bases from V and 4 bases from J, leaving 15 bases between. Germline V gene data show CDR1 as SGHTA and CDR2 as FQGNSA. The CDR3 consists of 14 residues. In DNA form, the CDR3 reads TGTGCCAGCAGCCCGCCGGGAACCCATTACGAGCAGTACTTC. This translates into CASSPPGTHYEQYF.

The chain is built from TRBV7-9 and TRBJ2-7; D gene ambiguous. V dropped 5 bases and J dropped 0 bases, with 14 bases sitting between them. The CDR3 is made up of 15 amino acids. The germline V gene has CDR1 SEHNR and CDR2 FQNEAQ (reference sequence). The CDR3 loop reads CASSNPSDASYEQYF. For the CDR3, the DNA is TGTGCCAGCAGCAATCCGTCGGACGCCTCCTACGAGCAGTACTTC.

The chain joins TRBV27 to TRBJ2-7; no definite D call. The CDR3 has 13 amino acids. V lost 0 bases, J lost 5 bases, and 8 bases lay in between. Germline V gene lookup returns CDR1 MNHEY and CDR2 SMNVEV (reference sequence). The CDR3 is CASSLSRRNEQYF. In DNA, the CDR3 is TGTGCCAGCAGTTTATCCCGAAGGAACGAGCAGTACTTC.

This clone was detected once. V and J are TRBV7-2 and TRBJ2-1, with 9 nucleotides matching TRBD2. Germline values: CDR1 SGHTA, CDR2 FQGNSA. Trimming took 5 bases from V and 6 from J; bases not matched to a gene: 11. The CDR3 consists of 16 residues. Here the CDR3 reads CASSALGTSGSNEQFF. The CDR3 DNA follows: TGTGCCAGCAGCGCTCTGGGTACTAGCGGGTCCAATGAGCAGTTCTTC.

A note on this clone: The same CDR3 also results from other DNA sequences found in this sample. The V call is TRBV5-1, the J call TRBJ2-7, with 7 bases that match TRBD1. The trim removed 4 bases at V and 3 bases at J, leaving 1 base unmatched. Germline V lookup: CDR1 SGHRS, CDR2 YFSETQ. CDR3 length: 12 residues. CDR3 residues: CASSGDSYEQYF. The CDR3 coding sequence is TGCGCCAGCAGCGGGGACAGCTACGAGCAGTACTTC.

This chain joins TRBV2 and TRBJ2-1; D is unresolved. The germline V and J ends were trimmed by 6 bases and 1 base, with 7 bases remaining between them. The CDR3 is 13 residues long. Germline CDR1 and CDR2: SNHLY and FYNNEI. DNA for the CDR3: TGTGCCAGCAGGTCACGGTCCTACAATGAGCAGTTCTTC. This codes for CASRSRSYNEQFF.

This chain connects TRBV7-9 to TRBJ1-1; 7 bases match TRBD1. V lost 6 bases to trimming and J lost 2 bases; unmatched junction nucleotides: 12. Germline V gene data show CDR1 as SEHNR and CDR2 as FQNEAQ (reference sequence). The CDR3 is made up of 16 amino acids. CDR3 bases: TGTGCCAGCAGTGACCGACAGGGAAGAGGAAACACTGAAGCTTTCTTT. Translation gives CASSDRQGRGNTEAFF.

The chain uses TRBV13 and TRBJ2-5, with TRBD1 identical over 8 bases. J gave up 4 bases and V 3 bases, and 13 bases lay outside the gene matches. The CDR3 covers 17 residues. Germline assignment: CDR1 PRHDT and CDR2 FYEKMQ (reference sequence). The DNA for the CDR3 is TGTGCCAGCAGCTTCCCGACGGGACCTCAGGGGGCAGAGACCCAGTACTTC. Protein: CASSFPTGPQGAETQYF.

V usage is TRBV29-1 and J usage is TRBJ2-7, with D perhaps matching TRBD1 (5 bases). This CDR3 region has 15 residues. The V gene's germline CDR1 is SQVTM and CDR2 ANQGSEA. The V gene lost 5 bases and the J gene lost 3 bases, with 20 bases spanning the gap. The CDR3, as DNA: TGCAGCGTTCGTGGCAGGGCAAAGAAACTCTACGAGCAGTACTTC. Its protein is CSVRGRAKKLYEQYF.

The chain carries TRBV7-9 and TRBJ1-2, with D hard to call. This CDR3 has 11 amino acids. Germline V gene data show CDR1 as SEHNR and CDR2 as FQNEAQ (reference sequence). Trimming shortened V by 3 bases and J by 8 bases, and 7 bases separated the two germline ends. The CDR3 reads CASSFPDGYTF. CDR3 DNA: TGTGCCAGCAGCTTTCCCGACGGCTACACCTTC.

The chain has TRBV27 and TRBJ2-1; TRBD2 agrees at 11 bases. J was trimmed by 2 bases and V by 6 bases; bases with no gene match: 9. CDR1 is MNHEY, CDR2 SMNVEV, per germline (reference sequence). This CDR3 is built from 17 residues. CDR3 bases: TGTGCCAGCAGGACTAGCGGGGCGTTAATCACCTACAATGAGCAGTTCTTC. This sequence encodes CASRTSGALITYNEQFF.

The CDR3 sequence: CASSIQPGQGVIQYF. The CDR3 region has the DNA TGTGCCAGCAGCATCCAACCGGGACAGGGGGTCATTCAGTACTTC. This sequence joins TRBV6-5 and TRBJ2-4; TRBD1 agrees at 11 bases. This CDR3 is built from 15 residues. Germline CDR1 is MNHEY and CDR2 is SVGAGI. The V and J ends lost 6 bases and 9 bases, in that order; junction bases with no gene match: 10.

This clone was seen more than once but under ten times. The chain couples TRBV27 to TRBJ1-1; D uncertain. The CDR3 consists of 14 residues. Germline V gene data show CDR1 as MNHEY and CDR2 as SMNVEV (reference sequence). V was clipped by 3 bases and J by 8 bases, with 16 bases between them. The CDR3 DNA reads TGTGCCAGCAGTTTTACCACGGCCGGGATCGAAGCTTTCTTT. Translating gives CASSFTTAGIEAFF.

Here the CDR3 reads CASSYSTRVGGLEQFF. The CDR3 DNA sequence: TGTGCCAGCAGTTATTCAACCCGGGTGGGCGGACTTGAGCAGTTCTTC. The chain carries TRBV6-6 and TRBJ2-1; possibly TRBD2 for D (5 bases). Germline-derived CDR1 and CDR2 are MNHNY and SVGAGI (reference sequence). V lost 3 bases and J 9 bases, leaving 21 bases between the germline ends. The CDR3 covers 16 residues.

The V and J genes are TRBV9 and TRBJ1-1; D remains ambiguous. V was shortened by 0 bases and J by 0 bases, with 6 bases between the two germline ends. Germline V lookup: CDR1 SGDLS, CDR2 YYNGEE. The CDR3 loop spans 14 amino acids. DNA of the CDR3: TGTGCCAGCAGCGTAGACAGCATGAACACTGAAGCTTTCTTT. This translates into CASSVDSMNTEAFF.

The genes are TRBV18 and TRBJ2-7; no clear D. This CDR3 spans 13 amino acids. Trimming shortened V by 3 bases and J by 1 base, and 7 bases separated the two germline ends. Germline CDR1 and CDR2: KGHSH and LQKENI. The CDR3 nucleotides are TGTGCCAGCTCACCCCCCAGTTCCTACGAGCAGTACTTC. It specifies CASSPPSSYEQYF.

The chain's CDR3 is CASSIMAEGYRDEQFF. As DNA, the CDR3 is TGTGCCAGTAGTATCATGGCTGAGGGGTATCGGGATGAGCAGTTCTTC. This chain joins TRBV19 and TRBJ2-1; D might be TRBD1 or TRBD2, each matching 5 bases. This CDR3 spans 16 amino acids. The ends were cut back, 3 bases at V and 8 bases at J, with 20 bases in the middle. Germline V gene sequence: CDR1 LNHDA, CDR2 SQIVND (reference sequence).

The rearrangement uses TRBV7-3 and TRBJ1-6; D is uncertain. The CDR3 runs to 15 residues. Germline-derived CDR1 and CDR2 are SGHTA and FQGTGA. Trimming pared 5 bases from V and 7 bases from J, leaving 15 bases between. The CDR3 is CASSKEGGPNSPLHF. The CDR3, as DNA: TGTGCCAGCAGCAAAGAGGGTGGTCCAAATTCACCCCTCCACTTT. The variable domain in full, completed from reference TRBV7-3 and TRBJ1-6, reads GAGVSQTPSNKVTEKGKYVELRCDPISGHTALYWYRQSLGQGPEFLIYFQGTGAADDSGLPNDRFFAVRPEGSVSTLKIQRTERGDSAVYLCASSKEGGPNSPLHFGNGTRLTVT.

The rearrangement uses TRBV4-1 and TRBJ1-5; unclear D gene. V lost 1 base and J lost 1, with 17 bases in between. The CDR3 spans 18 residues. The V gene's germline CDR1 is MGHRA and CDR2 YSYEKL. CDR3 loop: CASSQVDMGMASNQPQHF. CDR3 nucleotide sequence: TGCGCCAGCAGCCAAGTTGATATGGGCATGGCAAGCAATCAGCCCCAGCATTTT.

V gene TRBV2 combines with J gene TRBJ1-6; D is undetermined. The germline V and J ends were trimmed by 4 bases and 7 bases, with 8 bases remaining between them. Germline-derived CDR1 and CDR2 are SNHLY and FYNNEI. This CDR3 is built from 13 residues. The CDR3 DNA sequence: TGTGCCAGCAGTGTCTATCTAAATTCACCCCTCCACTTT. It is translated as CASSVYLNSPLHF. Looking up the rest from reference TRBV2 and TRBJ1-6 gives the full variable domain: EPEVTQTPSHQVTQMGQEVILRCVPISNHLYFYWYRQILGQKVEFLVSFYNNEISEKSEIFDDQFSVERPDGSNFTLKIRSTKLEDSAMYFCASSVYLNSPLHFGNGTRLTVT.

This chain connects TRBV15 to TRBJ2-2; D is undetermined. V gave up 2 bases and J gave up 7 bases, with 8 bases separating them. Germline V gene sequence: CDR1 LNHNV, CDR2 YYDKDF (reference sequence). There are 13 residues in the CDR3. Here the CDR3 DNA reads TGTGCCACCAGCAGAACAAAAATCGGGGAGCTGTTTTTT. Its protein product is CATSRTKIGELFF.